Shown below are 27 T cell receptor beta chains from a single sample sequenced in a study of T cells after yellow fever vaccination. TCRdb independently ran MiXCR on the 5' RACE reads; one entry per CDR3 protein. The data contain about 500,000 distinct CDR3 sequences, around a sixth of them seen just once; the ten biggest clones take up roughly 17%. Here the sequenced sample was PBMCs, taken more than 4 days after the first yellow fever vaccination. The receptors derive from a man between 18 and 35 years old who received the YFV17D yellow fever vaccine.

This clonotype was counted between two and nine times. The chain is built from TRBV11-2 and TRBJ2-3; maybe TRBD2 (5 bases). Per germline, CDR1 SGHAT and CDR2 FQNNGV. V lost 0 bases, J lost 0 bases, and 16 bases lay in between. CDR3 size: 18 residues. CDR3 in DNA: TGTGCCAGCAGCTTAGATGCTAGGCCAAGCGGTAGCACAGATACGCAGTATTTT. Protein product: CASSLDARPSGSTDTQYF.

This clonotype was seen more than once but under ten times. The V and J genes are TRBV5-4 and TRBJ2-1; D is possibly TRBD2 (6 bases). The length of the CDR3 is 12 residues. V was shortened by 7 bases and J by 4 bases, with 9 bases between the two germline ends. Germline V gene sequence: CDR1 SGHNT, CDR2 YYREEE (reference sequence). CDR3 nucleotide sequence: TGTGCCAGCGGGGGGAATTACAATGAGCAGTTCTTC. Translating gives CASGGNYNEQFF. Based on the CDR3 plus reference TRBV5-4 and TRBJ2-1, the full variable domain is ETGVTQSPTHLIKTRGQQVTLRCSSQSGHNTVSWYQQALGQGPQFIFQYYREEENGRGNFPPRFSGLQFPNYSSELNVNALELDDSALYLCASGGNYNEQFFGPGTRLTVL.

The table lists this clonotype with many counts. The V gene is TRBV15, the J gene TRBJ1-5, with no clear D. Germline V gives CDR1 LNHNV, CDR2 YYDKDF (reference sequence). Trimming shortened V by 2 bases and J by 11 bases, and 13 bases separated the two germline ends. The CDR3 is 13 amino acids. CDR3 amino acids: CATSRNVRQAQHF. CDR3 DNA sequence: TGTGCCACCAGCAGAAACGTAAGGCAGGCCCAGCATTTT.

The chain has TRBV29-1 and TRBJ2-1; 8 positions agree with TRBD2. The V gene's germline CDR1 is SQVTM and CDR2 ANQGSEA. This CDR3 region has 13 residues. Unmatched junction bases numbered 8, after V lost 7 bases and J lost 6 bases. The CDR3 here is CSAGRVDSNEQFF. DNA for the CDR3: TGCAGCGCCGGGAGGGTGGATTCCAATGAGCAGTTCTTC.

The genes are TRBV12-3 or TRBV12-4 and TRBJ1-2; a possible D gene is TRBD1 (5 bases). This CDR3 spans 15 amino acids. V was cut by 6 bases and J by 4 bases, with 18 bases left in between. CDR3 coding DNA: TGTGCCAGCAGGCGCCAGGGACGGGGCCCCTATGGCTACACCTTC. This codes for CASRRQGRGPYGYTF.

This clonotype was picked up a small number of times. The chain recombines TRBV6-1 with TRBJ2-4; D is uncertain. V was clipped by 6 bases and J by 2 bases, with 8 bases between them. This CDR3 is built from 13 residues. Per germline, CDR1 MNHNS and CDR2 SASEGT. Here the CDR3 reads CASRRTPKNIQYF. DNA for the CDR3: TGTGCCAGCAGAAGGACGCCCAAAAACATTCAGTACTTC.

This clonotype has a count of ten or more. CDR3 region: CASSLTGGTGNTIYF. The CDR3 DNA sequence: TGTGCCAGCAGCCTGACAGGGGGCACTGGAAACACCATATATTTT. The V and J genes are TRBV7-9 and TRBJ1-3, with TRBD1 matching 10 bases. The V segment lost 5 bases and the J segment 2 bases; nucleotides outside the gene matches: 3. The CDR3 loop spans 15 amino acids. CDR1 SEHNR and CDR2 FQNEAQ come from the germline V gene (reference sequence).

Only a few counts were recorded for this clonotype. The chain is built from TRBV7-9 and TRBJ1-2; D is undetermined. The CDR3 sequence is 13 residues long. Per germline, CDR1 SEHNR and CDR2 FQNEAQ (reference sequence). Trimming left V 5 bases short and J 0 bases short, with 7 bases between. Written as DNA, the CDR3 is TGTGCCAGCAGCCCTATGGCTAACTATGGCTACACCTTC. Its translation is CASSPMANYGYTF.

This clonotype was detected only a few times. The CDR3 DNA follows: TGTGCCAGCTACGGACAACCGGGTGGCTACACCTTC. It yields the protein CASYGQPGGYTF. The chain employs TRBV6-5 and TRBJ1-2; possible D gene TRBD1, 5 bases. Trimming cost V 8 bases and J 7 bases, with 14 bases left between them. CDR3 length equals 12 residues. Looked up from germline, CDR1 is MNHEY and CDR2 is SVGAGI.

Only a few counts were recorded for this clonotype. The V gene is TRBV12-3 or TRBV12-4, the J gene TRBJ1-4; D uncertain. The CDR3 has 15 amino acids. V was clipped by 2 bases and J by 7 bases, with 14 bases between them. CDR3 nucleotides: TGTGCCAGCAGTTTATATCCGGGGATGGGTGAAAAACTGTTTTTT. It translates to CASSLYPGMGEKLFF.

This chain connects TRBV2 to TRBJ2-7, with 8 nucleotides matching TRBD2. The germline V gene encodes CDR1 SNHLY and CDR2 FYNNEI. The trim removed 10 bases at V and 4 bases at J, leaving 6 bases unmatched. The CDR3 has 12 residues. CDR3 nucleotides: TGTGCCACCGGGGGGGGAGTATACGAGCAGTACTTC. Its translation is CATGGGVYEQYF.

The J gene is TRBJ2-5, the V gene TRBV7-2; D may match TRBD1 or TRBD2 (5 bases each). Deletions cut 5 bases from V and 5 bases from J, with 18 bases between. This CDR3 spans 15 amino acids. Germline loops: CDR1 SGHTA, CDR2 FQGNSA. The CDR3 DNA sequence: TGTGCCAGCAGCCGACAGCGGATCCTCGGGGAGACCCAGTACTTC. It encodes CASSRQRILGETQYF.

The V call is TRBV13, the J call TRBJ2-5; maybe TRBD2 (6 bases). This CDR3 has 14 amino acids. Trimming pared 2 bases from V and 5 bases from J, leaving 12 bases between. CDR1 and CDR2 from the germline V gene are PRHDT and FYEKMQ (reference sequence). The CDR3: CASSLTSQEETQYF. The CDR3 DNA is TGTGCCAGCAGCTTAACTAGCCAGGAGGAGACCCAGTACTTC.

The gene calls are TRBV28 and TRBJ1-1; a weak D match, TRBD1 (5 bases). CDR3 length: 11 residues. Between the trimmed V and J ends, which lost 5 bases and 7 bases, there was a span of 8 bases. The germline V gene has CDR1 MDHEN and CDR2 SYDVKM. The CDR3 coding sequence is TGTGCCAGCAGTGAGGGGATTGAAGCTTTCTTT. Translation: CASSEGIEAFF.

J is TRBJ2-3 and V is TRBV7-2, with TRBD1 as a possible D gene (6 bases). The germline gives CDR1 SGHTA, CDR2 FQGNSA. The V end lost 5 bases, the J end lost 6 bases, and 12 bases lay between the germline ends. The CDR3 covers 13 residues. CDR3 bases: TGTGCCAGCAGCCATACAGGGCACGATACGCAGTATTTT. This encodes CASSHTGHDTQYF.

This clonotype was observed a handful of times. The rearrangement joins TRBV6-5 to TRBJ2-5; 9 bases are shared with TRBD1. In germline, CDR1 is MNHEY, CDR2 SVGAGI. J lost 5 bases, V lost 0 bases, and 7 bases had no gene match. This CDR3 is built from 16 residues. The CDR3 bases are TGTGCCAGCAGTTACTCCGAGGGGACAGGGCAGGAGACCCAGTACTTC. Its protein product is CASSYSEGTGQETQYF.

There are a few counts of this clonotype. CDR3 sequence: CASSDPKGGANTGELFF. DNA of the CDR3: TGTGCCAGCAGCGACCCTAAAGGGGGGGCGAACACCGGGGAGCTGTTTTTT. The chain joins TRBV9 to TRBJ2-2; D perhaps matches TRBD2 (7 bases). The CDR3 loop spans 17 amino acids. Trimming shortened V by 3 bases and J by 0 bases, and 15 bases separated the two germline ends. The germline gives CDR1 SGDLS, CDR2 YYNGEE.

This clonotype has just a few counts. This CDR3 reads CASSYAAGELFF. CDR3 nucleotides: TGTGCCAGCAGTTACGCGGCCGGGGAGCTGTTTTTT. The chain joins TRBV27 to TRBJ2-2; D gene uncertain. Germline CDR1 is MNHEY and CDR2 is SMNVEV (reference sequence). Trimming cost V 4 bases and J 6 bases, with 6 bases left between them. This CDR3 comprises 12 residues.

The chain couples TRBV11-1 to TRBJ2-2, with D unresolved. V lost 5 bases, J lost 3 bases, and 13 bases lay in between. The CDR3 runs 15 residues. CDR1 is SGHAT and CDR2 is FQDESV in the germline V gene (reference sequence). CDR3: CASSPDLRYTGELFF. The DNA for the CDR3 is TGTGCCAGCAGCCCTGATCTGAGATACACCGGGGAGCTGTTTTTT.

The chain recombines TRBV20-1 with TRBJ1-5; 7 bases are shared with TRBD1. CDR3 length: 15 residues. V shed 0 bases, J shed 2 bases, and the junction held 4 bases outside the gene matches. Germline V CDR1 and CDR2: DFQATT, SNEGSKA (reference sequence). CDR3 DNA: TGCAGTGCTAGAGATAAGGGGGCGGGCAATCAGCCCCAGCATTTT. Residues: CSARDKGAGNQPQHF.

The chain is built from TRBV5-4 and TRBJ2-2, with TRBD1 matching 10 bases. The junction had 11 bases not matched to a gene; V was cut back by 4 bases and J by 5 bases. Germline-derived CDR1 and CDR2 are SGHNT and YYREEE (reference sequence). The CDR3 runs to 17 residues. The CDR3 is CASSLGTGDSGTGELFF. CDR3 coding DNA: TGTGCCAGCAGCCTGGGGACAGGGGATTCGGGAACCGGGGAGCTGTTTTTT.

This clonotype occurred a few times. V gene TRBV4-1 combines with J gene TRBJ2-2; possibly TRBD1 for D (6 bases). Trimming left V 1 base short and J 4 bases short, with 13 bases between. Germline V CDR1 and CDR2: MGHRA, YSYEKL. The CDR3 runs 16 residues. CDR3 in DNA: TGCGCCAGCAGCCAAGCACAGGGAATGGGCACCGGGGAGCTGTTTTTT. Amino acid sequence: CASSQAQGMGTGELFF.

The V gene is TRBV5-6, the J gene TRBJ1-5; 8 bases are shared with TRBD1. Trimming took 4 bases from V and 11 from J; bases not matched to a gene: 20. Germline V gene lookup returns CDR1 SGHDT and CDR2 YYEEEE. The CDR3 contains 17 residues. CDR3 residues: CASSMSRGLRERDAQHF. The CDR3 bases are TGTGCCAGCAGCATGTCCAGGGGGCTGCGGGAACGTGACGCCCAGCATTTT.

Ten or more counts support this clonotype. The rearrangement links TRBV5-1 to TRBJ2-7; 8 positions match TRBD1. The junction had 3 bases not matched to a gene; V was cut back by 0 bases and J by 7 bases. The CDR3 has 13 amino acids. Germline loops: CDR1 SGHRS, CDR2 YFSETQ. CDR3 sequence: CASSLGDRSEQYF. The CDR3 DNA sequence: TGCGCCAGCAGCTTGGGGGACAGGTCGGAGCAGTACTTC.

J is TRBJ1-6 and V is TRBV5-1; no clear D gene. This CDR3 comprises 15 residues. V was clipped by 6 bases and J by 0 bases, with 10 bases between them. Germline lookup yields CDR1 SGHRS and CDR2 YFSETQ. CDR3 loop: CASKLLSSYNSPLHF. DNA for the CDR3: TGCGCCAGCAAATTACTGAGCTCCTATAATTCACCCCTCCACTTT.

In DNA form, the CDR3 reads TGTGCCAGCAGCGGCCGGGACATACTGAGTTCACCCCTCCACTTT. Residues: CASSGRDILSSPLHF. The genes are TRBV7-2 and TRBJ1-6, with D perhaps matching TRBD1 (6 bases). The CDR3 is 15 amino acids. Germline V gene sequence: CDR1 SGHTA, CDR2 FQGNSA. Trimming stripped 5 bases from V and 9 bases from J, with 17 bases between.

This clonotype occurred many times. The gene calls are TRBV7-9 and TRBJ2-1; D remains unclear. The CDR3 length is 15 residues. V was clipped by 6 bases and J by 7 bases, with 19 bases between them. Germline V lookup: CDR1 SEHNR, CDR2 FQNEAQ (reference sequence). CDR3 sequence reads: CASSPKGIHGNEQFF. For the CDR3, the DNA is TGTGCCAGCAGTCCCAAGGGAATTCACGGGAATGAGCAGTTCTTC. Drawing the rest from reference TRBV7-9 and TRBJ2-1, the complete variable domain is DTGVSQNPRHKITKRGQNVTFRCDPISEHNRLYWYRQTLGQGPEFLTYFQNEAQLEKSRLLSDRFSAERPKGSFSTLEIQRTEQGDSAMYLCASSPKGIHGNEQFFGPGTRLTVL.